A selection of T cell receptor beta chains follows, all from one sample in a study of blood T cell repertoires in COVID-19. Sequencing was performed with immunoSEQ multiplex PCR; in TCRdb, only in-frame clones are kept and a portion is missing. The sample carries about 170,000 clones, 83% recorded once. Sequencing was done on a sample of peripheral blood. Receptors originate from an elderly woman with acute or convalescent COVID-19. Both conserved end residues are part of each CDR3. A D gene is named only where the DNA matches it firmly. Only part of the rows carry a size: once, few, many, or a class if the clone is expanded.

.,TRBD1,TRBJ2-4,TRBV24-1,TGTGCCACCAGTGGAGTTACAGGGGGCGCAGCCAAAAACATTCAGTACTTC,CATSGVTGGAAKNIQYF
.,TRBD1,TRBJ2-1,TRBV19,TGTGCCAGTAGTATGGACAGGGCGAGTGAGCAGTTCTTC,CASSMDRASEQFF
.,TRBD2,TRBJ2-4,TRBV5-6,TGTGCCAGCAGCTTCTACGGCCGGGGGGACATTCAGTACTTC,CASSFYGRGDIQYF
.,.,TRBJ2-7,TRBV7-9,TGTGCCAGCAGCTCCCTGGGAGTCTCCTACGAGCAGTACTTC,CASSSLGVSYEQYF
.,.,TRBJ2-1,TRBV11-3,TGTGCCAGCAGCTTAGAACGAGGGCTTGGAGATAGACTAAAAGGTGACAATGAGCAGTTCTTC,CASSLERGLGDRLKGDNEQFF
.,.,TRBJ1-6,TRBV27,TGTGCCAGCAGTTTGTTGGCGGGGGGGGATTCACCCCTCCACTTT,CASSLLAGGDSPLHF
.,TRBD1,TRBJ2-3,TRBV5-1,TGCGCCAGCAGGGAAACAGGGGGAGGCACAGATACGCAGTATTTT,CASRETGGGTDTQYF
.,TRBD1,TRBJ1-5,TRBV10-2,TGCGCCAGCAGACAGGGGGTTGGTCAGCCCCAGCATTTT,CASRQGVGQPQHF
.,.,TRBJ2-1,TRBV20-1,TGCAGTGCTAGTGGCACTAGTCGCATTGAGCAGTTCTTC,CSASGTSRIEQFF
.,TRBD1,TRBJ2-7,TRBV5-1,TGCGCCAGCAGCTTGGCGACAGGGTCCTACGAGCAGTACTTC,CASSLATGSYEQYF
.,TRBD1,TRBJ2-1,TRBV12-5,TGTGCTAGTGGTGACGACAGGGTTCGGTTCTTC,CASGDDRVRFF
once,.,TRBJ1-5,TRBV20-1,TGCAGTGCTAGTCGGGAGTTTCAGCCCCAGCATTTT,CSASREFQPQHF
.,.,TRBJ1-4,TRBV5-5,TGTGCCAGCAGCCGACAGACTACTAATGAAAAACTGTTTTTT,CASSRQTTNEKLFF
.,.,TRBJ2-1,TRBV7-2,TGTGCCAGCAGCTTAGGAACACCCCCAACAAATGAGCAGTTCTTC,CASSLGTPPTNEQFF